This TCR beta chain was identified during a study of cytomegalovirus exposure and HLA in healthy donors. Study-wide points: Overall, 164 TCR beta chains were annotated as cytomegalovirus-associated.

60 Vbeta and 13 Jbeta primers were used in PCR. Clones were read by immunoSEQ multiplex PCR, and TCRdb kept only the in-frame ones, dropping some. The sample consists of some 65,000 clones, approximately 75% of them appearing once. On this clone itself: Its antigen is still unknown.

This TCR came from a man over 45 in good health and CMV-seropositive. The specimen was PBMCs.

CDR3 sequence: CASSPPGTRGDTQYF. Here the CDR3 DNA reads TGTGCCAGCAGCCCGCCCGGGACTAGGGGGGATACGCAGTATTTT. J is TRBJ2-3 and V is TRBV7-9; 8 positions match TRBD2. The CDR3 runs 15 residues. Trimming at V came to 5 bases and at J to 6 bases, leaving 10 bases not matched to a gene. CDR1 is SEHNR, CDR2 FQNEAQ, per germline (reference sequence).